These 31 T cell receptor beta chains were sequenced from one sample in a study of shared clonotypes between healthy human individuals. Method: immunoSEQ multiplex PCR; TCRdb's copy keeps in-frame clones and lacks some. Here the sample spans under 2,500,000 clones, approximately 95% being singletons. The sequencing input was naive CD4+ T cells sorted from blood. Indicated subset: CD45RA+ positively selected. These receptor sequences come from a man younger than 35 in good health.

The chain links TRBV6-1 to TRBJ1-6; D not certain. The CDR3 extends over 15 amino acids. V lost 5 bases, J lost 7 bases, and 15 bases lay in between. CDR1 MNHNS and CDR2 SASEGT come from the germline V gene. Here the CDR3 DNA reads TGTGCCAGCAGTTTCAACCTCGGCGGCAATTCACCCCTCCACTTT. This translates into CASSFNLGGNSPLHF.

Comment on this clone: Additional DNA sequences in this sample encode the identical CDR3. The V call is TRBV6-6, the J call TRBJ2-7; D is unresolved. The CDR3 length is 12 residues. CDR1 MNHNY and CDR2 SVGAGI come from the germline V gene (reference sequence). V lost 0 bases and J 7 bases, leaving 7 bases between the germline ends. The CDR3 DNA follows: TGTGCCAGCAGTTACTCGAGAGGTGAGCAGTACTTC. Translation: CASSYSRGEQYF.

The chain links TRBV30 to TRBJ1-5; no reliable D call. Germline V gene sequence: CDR1 GTSNPN, CDR2 SVGIG (reference sequence). This CDR3 is built from 13 residues. Trimming took 0 bases from V and 5 from J, leaving 8 bases between them. The DNA for the CDR3 is TGTGCCTGGAGTGTGAACTGGGATCAGCCCCAGCATTTT. The encoded protein is CAWSVNWDQPQHF.

The V and J genes are TRBV7-9 and TRBJ1-1; D gene uncertain. CDR3 length equals 16 residues. Trimming pared 5 bases from V and 0 bases from J, leaving 16 bases between. Germline-derived CDR1 and CDR2 are SEHNR and FQNEAQ (reference sequence). CDR3 bases: TGTGCCAGCAGCACTGGGTCAGGAAGCCTGAACACTGAAGCTTTCTTT. It encodes CASSTGSGSLNTEAFF.

A few counts support this clone. The V and J genes are TRBV4-1 and TRBJ2-1; 7 nucleotides match TRBD2. Germline V gene sequence: CDR1 MGHRA, CDR2 YSYEKL. V gave up 5 bases and J gave up 3 bases; unmatched junction bases: 7. The CDR3 length is 15 residues. CDR3 protein: CASSKGERGYNEQFF. In DNA form, the CDR3 reads TGCGCCAGCAGCAAAGGCGAGCGGGGCTACAATGAGCAGTTCTTC.

Comments on this clone: A junction end diverges from the germline sequence, so it may reflect a read error. V and J are TRBV7-9 and TRBJ2-7, with 10 bases fitting TRBD2. Germline CDR1 is SEHNR and CDR2 is FQNEAQ (reference sequence). The CDR3 has 15 residues. The CDR3 is CASSFQSGRAYEQYF. In nucleotides, the CDR3 is TGTGCCAGCAGCTTTCAAAGCGGGAGGGCCTATGAGCAGTACTTC.

This chain joins TRBV29-1 and TRBJ1-2, with D possibly matching TRBD1 (5 bases). V was shortened by 2 bases and J by 1 base, with 11 bases between the two germline ends. This CDR3 is 14 amino acids long. In germline, CDR1 is SQVTM, CDR2 ANQGSEA. The CDR3 DNA reads TGCAGCGTTGAAAGTCGGGGCAATAACTATGGCTACACCTTC. Translating it yields CSVESRGNNYGYTF.

The chain is built from TRBV7-2 and TRBJ1-2; D unresolved. Germline-derived CDR1 and CDR2 are SGHTA and FQGNSA. This CDR3 is built from 14 residues. The V gene lost 0 bases and the J gene lost 0 bases, with 5 bases spanning the gap. The CDR3 DNA follows: TGTGCCAGCAGCTTAGCGGCTTCTAACTATGGCTACACCTTC. Encoded protein: CASSLAASNYGYTF.

The sample holds one count of this clone. This sequence joins TRBV7-6 and TRBJ1-1, with TRBD1 as a possible D gene (5 bases). CDR1 SGHVS and CDR2 FNYEAQ come from the germline V gene. V was clipped by 5 bases and J by 5 bases, with 15 bases between them. CDR3 length: 14 amino acids. The CDR3 here is CASSTQLGGTEAFF. The CDR3 DNA is TGTGCCAGCAGCACGCAATTGGGGGGTACTGAAGCTTTCTTT.

The chain uses TRBV6-1 and TRBJ1-2, with D hard to call. The CDR3 consists of 13 residues. CDR1 MNHNS and CDR2 SASEGT come from the germline V gene. The V end was cut by 2 bases, the J end by 6 bases, with 10 bases between. In DNA, the CDR3 is TGTGCCAGCAGTGAAAGGTTTGCAAATGGCTACACCTTC. Protein product: CASSERFANGYTF.

The rearrangement links TRBV2 to TRBJ1-1, with D uncertain. The CDR3 spans 14 residues. Germline V gene sequence: CDR1 SNHLY, CDR2 FYNNEI. Deletions cut 0 bases from V and 6 bases from J, with 11 bases between. CDR3 protein: CASSEALREAEAFF. Here the CDR3 DNA reads TGTGCCAGCAGTGAAGCGCTTCGGGAGGCTGAAGCTTTCTTT.

The chain joins TRBV5-4 to TRBJ2-2; D remains ambiguous. V gave up 0 bases and J gave up 8 bases, with 17 bases separating them. This CDR3 comprises 16 residues. Germline CDR1 is SGHNT and CDR2 is YYREEE (reference sequence). This CDR3 is CASSLEVDPSPGELFF. The CDR3 bases are TGTGCCAGCAGCTTGGAGGTGGACCCTTCACCGGGGGAGCTGTTTTTT.

With regard to this clone: At the DNA level, this CDR3 is encoded by other sequences in the same sample as well. This chain links TRBV30 with TRBJ2-7; no reliable D call. The CDR3 totals 11 residues. Trimming cost V 1 base and J 3 bases, with 4 bases left between them. Per the germline V gene, CDR1 is GTSNPN and CDR2 is SVGIG (reference sequence). DNA of the CDR3: TGTGCCTGGAGTGATCGCTACGAGCAGTACTTC. It yields the protein CAWSDRYEQYF.

The chain employs TRBV11-2 and TRBJ1-3; no reliable D call. The CDR3 extends over 15 amino acids. The V gene lost 0 bases and the J gene lost 3 bases, with 9 bases spanning the gap. Germline lookup yields CDR1 SGHAT and CDR2 FQNNGV. The CDR3, as DNA: TGTGCCAGCAGCTTAGATTTGGGGAATGGAAACACCATATATTTT. This translates into CASSLDLGNGNTIYF.

V is TRBV27 and J is TRBJ1-6, with TRBD1 as a possible D gene (6 bases). The V gene's germline CDR1 is MNHEY and CDR2 SMNVEV (reference sequence). The germline V and J ends were trimmed by 5 bases and 5 bases, with 13 bases remaining between them. This CDR3 comprises 15 residues. The CDR3, as DNA: TGTGCCAGCAGTCGGTCAGGGGCTGATAATTCACCCCTCCACTTT. Translating it yields CASSRSGADNSPLHF.

The chain couples TRBV7-6 to TRBJ2-7; TRBD2 matches 11 bases. The length of the CDR3 is 16 residues. The trim removed 2 bases at V and 2 bases at J, leaving 5 bases unmatched. Germline CDR1 SGHVS, CDR2 FNYEAQ. CDR3 sequence reads: CASSLTSGSPTYEQYF. The CDR3 DNA follows: TGTGCCAGCAGCTTAACTAGCGGGAGCCCTACCTACGAGCAGTACTTC. Full variable domain (rest looked up from reference TRBV7-6 and TRBJ2-7): GAGVSQSPRYKVTKRGQDVALRCDPISGHVSLYWYRQALGQGPEFLTYFNYEAQQDKSGLPNDRFSAERPEGSISTLTIQRTEQRDSAMYRCASSLTSGSPTYEQYFGPGTRLTVT.

Comment on this clone: Other DNA sequences in this sample translate to the same CDR3. V gene TRBV7-2 combines with J gene TRBJ2-5; tentative D call: TRBD1 (6 bases). V was trimmed by 5 bases and J by 0 bases, leaving 10 bases between them. Germline V lookup: CDR1 SGHTA, CDR2 FQGNSA. This CDR3 contains 14 residues. The CDR3 coding sequence is TGTGCCAGCAGCCCTGACAGGTACCAAGAGACCCAGTACTTC. Encoded protein: CASSPDRYQETQYF.

This chain joins TRBV10-2 and TRBJ1-6; TRBD1 agrees at 8 bases. V lost 7 bases and J lost 12; bases outside the gene matches: 17. In germline, CDR1 is WSHSY, CDR2 SAAADI. This CDR3 spans 16 amino acids. The CDR3 region is CASNHPPGTGELPLHF. Written as DNA, the CDR3 is TGCGCCAGCAACCACCCCCCCGGGACAGGAGAACTACCCCTCCACTTT.

The genes are TRBV25-1 and TRBJ1-6, with D perhaps matching TRBD1 (5 bases). The length of the CDR3 is 13 residues. Germline CDR1 and CDR2: MGHDK and SYGVNS. V was pared by 10 bases and J by 8 bases, with 15 bases between. CDR3 protein: CATPTRGYSPLHF. The CDR3 DNA sequence: TGTGCCACCCCGACTAGGGGCTATTCACCCCTCCACTTT.

This chain connects TRBV5-6 to TRBJ2-7, with 7 bases identical to TRBD2. The junction had 10 bases not matched to a gene; V was cut back by 4 bases and J by 0 bases. Germline V gives CDR1 SGHDT, CDR2 YYEEEE. The CDR3 has 16 amino acids. The CDR3 loop reads CASSPRLWTSSYEQYF. The CDR3 DNA sequence: TGTGCCAGCAGCCCGAGGCTATGGACTAGCTCCTACGAGCAGTACTTC.

This chain connects TRBV2 to TRBJ1-1, with a weak D call TRBD1 (6 bases). The CDR3 covers 14 residues. Trimming pared 1 base from V and 2 bases from J, leaving 8 bases between. The germline CDR1 and CDR2 sequences are SNHLY and FYNNEI. The CDR3 loop reads CASSEVRGNTEAFF. In nucleotides, the CDR3 is TGTGCCAGCAGTGAAGTCAGGGGAAACACTGAAGCTTTCTTT.

This sequence joins TRBV7-9 and TRBJ1-2; possibly TRBD1 for D (5 bases). Germline V gives CDR1 SEHNR, CDR2 FQNEAQ (reference sequence). Trimming removed 5 bases from V and 1 base from J, with 17 bases in between. The length of the CDR3 is 16 residues. DNA of the CDR3: TGTGCCAGCAGCCGCACCGGGGCCGATTATAACTATGGCTACACCTTC. Its translation: CASSRTGADYNYGYTF.

V is TRBV5-1 and J is TRBJ2-3; 11 bases map to TRBD2. CDR3 size: 19 residues. The J segment lost 0 bases and the V segment lost 1 base, leaving 10 bases of the junction unmatched. Germline V gives CDR1 SGHRS, CDR2 YFSETQ. Here the CDR3 reads CASSLLTSGGPPSTDTQYF. Written as DNA, the CDR3 is TGCGCCAGCAGCTTGCTCACTAGCGGGGGTCCTCCTAGCACAGATACGCAGTATTTT.

In its sample, this clone was seen once. This sequence joins TRBV11-2 and TRBJ2-7; TRBD1 matches 9 bases. Trimming cost V 2 bases and J 5 bases; bases outside gene matches: 13. Germline loops: CDR1 SGHAT, CDR2 FQNNGV. There are 17 residues in the CDR3. CDR3 bases: TGTGCCAGCAGCTTAACGGACCCGGGGACAGGGCACAACGAGCAGTACTTC. Its translation: CASSLTDPGTGHNEQYF.

This chain joins TRBV14 and TRBJ1-2; 7 bases fit TRBD1. The V gene end was trimmed by 2 bases and the J gene end by 4 bases; junction bases not matched to a gene: 10. Germline lookup yields CDR1 SGHDN and CDR2 FVKESK. CDR3 length equals 16 residues. The CDR3 region is CASSQSGAGGPYGYTF. CDR3 bases: TGTGCCAGCAGCCAAAGTGGAGCAGGGGGACCCTATGGCTACACCTTC. The variable domain in full, with the rest retrieved from reference TRBV14 and TRBJ1-2, is EAGVTQFPSHSVIEKGQTVTLRCDPISGHDNLYWYRRVMGKEIKFLLHFVKESKQDESGMPNNRFLAERTGGTYSTLKVQPAELEDSGVYFCASSQSGAGGPYGYTFGSGTRLTVV.

The chain carries TRBV10-2 and TRBJ2-2; D is ambiguous. This CDR3 is 15 amino acids long. Germline CDR1 and CDR2: WSHSY and SAAADI. Trimming removed 0 bases from V and 2 bases from J, with 7 bases in between. The CDR3 loop reads CASSESNYNTGELFF. In DNA form, the CDR3 reads TGCGCCAGCAGTGAGTCGAACTATAACACCGGGGAGCTGTTTTTT.

In DNA, the CDR3 is TGTGCCAGTAGTTCGACGGGACCGCCAGGCTGGCCAGAGCAGTTCTTC. Its translation is CASSSTGPPGWPEQFF. V usage is TRBV19 and J usage is TRBJ2-1; D may match TRBD1 or TRBD2 (5 bases each). Trimming removed 5 bases at V and 10 bases at J, with 24 bases between. The CDR3 is made up of 16 amino acids. The germline V gene encodes CDR1 LNHDA and CDR2 SQIVND (reference sequence). The full variable domain, rest sourced from reference TRBV19 and TRBJ2-1, is DGGITQSPKYLFRKEGQNVTLSCEQNLNHDAMYWYRQDPGQGLRLIYYSQIVNDFQKGDIAEGYSVSREKKESFPLTVTSAQKNPTAFYLCASSSTGPPGWPEQFFGPGTRLTVL.

The CDR3, as DNA: TGTGCCAGCAGCTTGGCCGGCGCTTCCGGAGGCTACACCTTC. The encoded protein is CASSLAGASGGYTF. V is TRBV5-4 and J is TRBJ1-2; D is undetermined. The V and J ends lost 0 bases and 8 bases respectively, with 14 bases between them. CDR1 is SGHNT and CDR2 is YYREEE in the germline V gene (reference sequence). CDR3 length: 14 amino acids.

Concerning this clone itself: This specimen includes other DNA sequences encoding the same CDR3. This sequence joins TRBV30 and TRBJ2-5; D gene uncertain. Trimming cost V 0 bases and J 5 bases, with 7 bases left between them. CDR3 length equals 12 residues. Per germline, CDR1 GTSNPN and CDR2 SVGIG (reference sequence). The CDR3 reads CAWSVSPETQYF. DNA of the CDR3: TGTGCCTGGAGTGTTTCTCCGGAGACCCAGTACTTC.

The chain joins TRBV4-1 to TRBJ2-2; D is undetermined. Deletions cut 2 bases from V and 7 bases from J, with 17 bases between. This CDR3 has 16 amino acids. The germline gives CDR1 MGHRA, CDR2 YSYEKL. CDR3 region: CASSQRSTENDGELFF. The CDR3 DNA is TGCGCCAGCAGCCAACGATCGACGGAAAACGACGGGGAGCTGTTTTTT.

The V and J genes are TRBV18 and TRBJ2-5; D is perhaps TRBD1 (6 bases). The CDR3 is 14 residues long. Germline CDR1 and CDR2: KGHSH and LQKENI. The V gene lost 1 base and the J gene lost 5 bases, with 11 bases spanning the gap. CDR3 coding DNA: TGTGCCAGCTCACCACTTGGGGGCGTTGAGACCCAGTACTTC. Protein sequence: CASSPLGGVETQYF.